The entry below gives a single T cell receptor beta chain sequence along with its context. Its target is unknown. In germline, CDR1 is LGHDT, CDR2 YNNKEL (reference sequence). Trimming took 3 bases from V and 0 from J, leaving 12 bases between them. There are 16 residues in the CDR3. The data belong to a study of CD4 T cells in relation to SARS-CoV-2 and coronaviruses. Before the COVID-19 pandemic, during about 2011-2019, CD4+ T cells were taken from unexposed donors. After roughly ten days of culture, CD4+ T cells were isolated. Cells permitting, SARS-CoV-2 S/N and four cold-coronavirus spikes were tested on unexposed-donor CD4+ T cells. Produced via immunoSEQ multiplex PCR; TCRdb's table is partial and in-frame only. The sample yields around 23,000 clones, 70% to 80% seen once.

The TCR originated in a human donor in good health. The specimen was CD4+ T cells from PBMCs, cultured in vitro. The V and J genes are TRBV3-1 (or the pseudogene TRBV3-2) and TRBJ1-3; D gene ambiguous. The CDR3 is CASSHLRTLSGNTIYF. The CDR3 DNA is TGTGCCAGCAGCCACCTAAGGACTCTCTCTGGAAACACCATATATTTT.